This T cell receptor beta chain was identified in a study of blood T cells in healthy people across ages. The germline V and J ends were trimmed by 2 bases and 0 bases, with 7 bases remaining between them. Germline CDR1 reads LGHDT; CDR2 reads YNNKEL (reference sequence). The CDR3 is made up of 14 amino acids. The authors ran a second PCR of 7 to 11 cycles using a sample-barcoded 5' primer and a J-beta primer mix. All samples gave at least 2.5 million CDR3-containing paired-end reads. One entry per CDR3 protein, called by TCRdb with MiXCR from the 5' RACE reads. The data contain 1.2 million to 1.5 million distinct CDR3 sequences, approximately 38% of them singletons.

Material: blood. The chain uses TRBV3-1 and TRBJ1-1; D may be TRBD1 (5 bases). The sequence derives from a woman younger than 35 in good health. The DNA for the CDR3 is TGTGCCAGCAGCCAAAGACAGCTGAACACTGAAGCTTTCTTT. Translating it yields CASSQRQLNTEAFF.